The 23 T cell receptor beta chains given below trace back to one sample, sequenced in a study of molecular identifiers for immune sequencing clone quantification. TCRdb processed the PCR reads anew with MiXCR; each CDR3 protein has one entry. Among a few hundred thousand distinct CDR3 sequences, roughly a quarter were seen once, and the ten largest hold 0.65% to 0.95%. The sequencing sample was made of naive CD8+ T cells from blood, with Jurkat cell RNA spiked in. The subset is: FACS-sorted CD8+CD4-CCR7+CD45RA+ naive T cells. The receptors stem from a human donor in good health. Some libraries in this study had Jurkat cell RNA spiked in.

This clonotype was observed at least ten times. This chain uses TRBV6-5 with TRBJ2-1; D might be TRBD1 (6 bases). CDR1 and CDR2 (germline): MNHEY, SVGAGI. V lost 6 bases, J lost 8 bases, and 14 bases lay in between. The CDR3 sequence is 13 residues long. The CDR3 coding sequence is TGTGCCAGCAGACCGGTGGGGGCCGATGAGCAGTTCTTC. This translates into CASRPVGADEQFF.

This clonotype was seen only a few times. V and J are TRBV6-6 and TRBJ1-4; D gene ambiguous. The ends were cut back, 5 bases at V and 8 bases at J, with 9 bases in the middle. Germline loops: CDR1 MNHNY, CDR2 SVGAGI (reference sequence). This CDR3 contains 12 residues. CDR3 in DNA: TGTGCCAGCAGTAATGGAGGAGAAAAACTGTTTTTT. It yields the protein CASSNGGEKLFF.

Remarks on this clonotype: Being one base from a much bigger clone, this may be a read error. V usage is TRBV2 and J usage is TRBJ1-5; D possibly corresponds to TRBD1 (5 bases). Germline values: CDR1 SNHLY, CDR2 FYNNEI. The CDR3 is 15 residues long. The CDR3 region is CASSPGQHSNQPLHF. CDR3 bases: TGTGCCAGCAGTCCCGGACAACACAGCAATCAGCCCCTGCATTTT.

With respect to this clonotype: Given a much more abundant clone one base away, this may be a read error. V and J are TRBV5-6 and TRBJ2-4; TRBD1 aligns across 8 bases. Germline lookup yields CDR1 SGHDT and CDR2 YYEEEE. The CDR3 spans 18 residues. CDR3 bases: TGTGCCAGCAGCCCCCAGGGGGCAAGGCCACTAGCCAAAAACATTCGGTACTTC. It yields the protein CASSPQGARPLAKNIRYF.

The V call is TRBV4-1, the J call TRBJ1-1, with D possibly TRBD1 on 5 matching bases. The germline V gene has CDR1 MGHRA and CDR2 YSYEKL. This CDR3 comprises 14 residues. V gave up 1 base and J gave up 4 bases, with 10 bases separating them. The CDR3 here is CASSQVKGITEAFF. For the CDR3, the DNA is TGCGCCAGCAGCCAAGTGAAGGGGATCACTGAAGCTTTCTTT.

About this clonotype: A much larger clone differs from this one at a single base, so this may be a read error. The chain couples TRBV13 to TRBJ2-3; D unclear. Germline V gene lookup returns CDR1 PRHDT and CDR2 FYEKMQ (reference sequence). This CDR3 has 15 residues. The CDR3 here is CANSLETTSTDTQYF. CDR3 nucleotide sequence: TGTGCCAACAGCTTAGAAACTACCAGCACAGATACGCAGTATTTT.

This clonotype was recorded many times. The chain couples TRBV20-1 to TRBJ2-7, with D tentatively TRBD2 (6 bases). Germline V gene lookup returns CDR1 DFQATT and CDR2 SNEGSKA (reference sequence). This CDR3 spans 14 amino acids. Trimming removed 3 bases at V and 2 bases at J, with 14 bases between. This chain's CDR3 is CSASYQGGPYEQYF. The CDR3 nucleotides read TGCAGTGCTAGTTATCAGGGAGGCCCCTACGAGCAGTACTTC.

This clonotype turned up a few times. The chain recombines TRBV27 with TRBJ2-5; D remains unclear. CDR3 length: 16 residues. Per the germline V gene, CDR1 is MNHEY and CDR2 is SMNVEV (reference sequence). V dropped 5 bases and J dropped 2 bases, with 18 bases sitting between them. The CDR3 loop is CASSLYPETVQETQYF. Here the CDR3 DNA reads TGTGCCAGCAGTCTATATCCCGAAACGGTTCAAGAGACCCAGTACTTC.

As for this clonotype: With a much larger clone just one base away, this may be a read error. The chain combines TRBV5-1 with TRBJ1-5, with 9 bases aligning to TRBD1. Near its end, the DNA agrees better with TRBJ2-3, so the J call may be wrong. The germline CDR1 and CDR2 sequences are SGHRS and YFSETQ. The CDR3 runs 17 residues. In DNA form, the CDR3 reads TGCGCCAGCAGCTCCGGGACAGGGCAAGGTAGCAATCAGCCCCAGTATTTT. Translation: CASSSGTGQGSNQPQYF.

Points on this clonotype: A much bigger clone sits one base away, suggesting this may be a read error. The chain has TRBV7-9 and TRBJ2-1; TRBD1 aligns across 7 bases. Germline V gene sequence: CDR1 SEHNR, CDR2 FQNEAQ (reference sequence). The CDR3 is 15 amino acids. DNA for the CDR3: TGTGCCCGCAGCCCGACAGGGAGCTCCTACAATGAGCAGTTCTTC. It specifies CARSPTGSSYNEQFF.

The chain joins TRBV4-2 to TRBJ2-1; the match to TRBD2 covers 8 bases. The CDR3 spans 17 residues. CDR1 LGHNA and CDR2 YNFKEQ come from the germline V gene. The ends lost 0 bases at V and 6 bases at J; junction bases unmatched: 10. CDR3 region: CASSQERWTSNSNEQFF. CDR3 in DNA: TGTGCCAGCAGCCAAGAGAGATGGACTAGCAACAGCAATGAGCAGTTCTTC.

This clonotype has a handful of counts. The CDR3 coding sequence is TGTGCCTGGAGTGTAGCGGGTGGAACGAAGCAGTACTTC. Amino acids: CAWSVAGGTKQYF. The chain links TRBV30 to TRBJ2-7, with D perhaps matching TRBD2 (6 bases). Trimming took off 0 bases at V and 8 bases at J, with 14 bases between the two ends. CDR1 is GTSNPN and CDR2 is SVGIG in the germline V gene (reference sequence). The CDR3 length is 13 residues.

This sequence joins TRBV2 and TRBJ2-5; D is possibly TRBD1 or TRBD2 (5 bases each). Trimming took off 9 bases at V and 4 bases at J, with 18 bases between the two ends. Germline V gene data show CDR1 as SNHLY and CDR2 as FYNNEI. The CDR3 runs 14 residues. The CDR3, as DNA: TGTGCCAGGTGGGCCCCGGGACGCCGAGAGACCCAGTACTTC. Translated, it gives CARWAPGRRETQYF.

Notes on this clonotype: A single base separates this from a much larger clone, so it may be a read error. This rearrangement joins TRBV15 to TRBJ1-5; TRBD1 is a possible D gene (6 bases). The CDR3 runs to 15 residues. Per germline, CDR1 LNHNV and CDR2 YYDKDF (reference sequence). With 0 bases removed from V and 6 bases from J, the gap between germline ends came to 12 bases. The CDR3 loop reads CATSRDRGASQPQHF. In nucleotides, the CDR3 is TGTGCCACCAGCAGAGATCGGGGGGCAAGTCAGCCCCAGCATTTT.

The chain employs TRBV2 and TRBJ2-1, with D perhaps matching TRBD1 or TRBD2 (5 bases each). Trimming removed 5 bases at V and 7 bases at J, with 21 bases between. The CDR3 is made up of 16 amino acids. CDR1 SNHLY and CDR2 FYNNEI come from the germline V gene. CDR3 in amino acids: CASSKSRDRAGNEQFF. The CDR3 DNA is TGTGCCAGCAGTAAGTCCCGGGACCGTGCTGGGAATGAGCAGTTCTTC.

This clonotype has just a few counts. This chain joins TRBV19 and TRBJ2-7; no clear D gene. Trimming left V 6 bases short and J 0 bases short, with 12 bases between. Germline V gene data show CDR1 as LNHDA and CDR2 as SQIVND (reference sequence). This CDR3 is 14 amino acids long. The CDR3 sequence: CASSPWAASYEQYF. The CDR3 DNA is TGTGCCAGTAGCCCCTGGGCAGCCTCCTACGAGCAGTACTTC. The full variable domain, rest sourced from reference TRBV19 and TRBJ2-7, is DGGITQSPKYLFRKEGQNVTLSCEQNLNHDAMYWYRQDPGQGLRLIYYSQIVNDFQKGDIAEGYSVSREKKESFPLTVTSAQKNPTAFYLCASSPWAASYEQYFGPGTRLTVT.

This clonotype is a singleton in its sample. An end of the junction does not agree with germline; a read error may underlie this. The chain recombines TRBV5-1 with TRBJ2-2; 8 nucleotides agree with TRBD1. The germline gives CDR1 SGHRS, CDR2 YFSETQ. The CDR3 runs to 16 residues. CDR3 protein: CASRPRQGIDTGELLF. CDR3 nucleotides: TGCGCCAGCAGACCTAGACAGGGGATCGACACCGGGGAGCTGTTATTT.

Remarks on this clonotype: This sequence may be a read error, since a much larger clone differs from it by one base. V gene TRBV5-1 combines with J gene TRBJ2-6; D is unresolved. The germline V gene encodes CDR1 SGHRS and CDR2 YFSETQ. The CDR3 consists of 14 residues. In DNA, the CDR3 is TGCACCAGCAGCTTGGTAACTGGGGCCAACGTCCTGACTTTC. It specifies CTSSLVTGANVLTF.

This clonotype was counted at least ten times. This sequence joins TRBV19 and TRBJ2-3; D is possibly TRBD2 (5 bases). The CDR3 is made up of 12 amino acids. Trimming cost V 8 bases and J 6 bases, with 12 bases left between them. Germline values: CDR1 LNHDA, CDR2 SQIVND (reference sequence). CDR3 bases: TGTGCCAGTGGCGAGGGTATGGATACGCAGTATTTT. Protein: CASGEGMDTQYF.

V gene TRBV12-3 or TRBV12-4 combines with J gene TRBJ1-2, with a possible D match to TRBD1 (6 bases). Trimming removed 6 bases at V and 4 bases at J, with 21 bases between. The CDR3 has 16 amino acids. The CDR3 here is CASSPFRNGGFYGYTF. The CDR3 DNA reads TGTGCCAGCAGCCCATTTAGAAATGGGGGCTTCTATGGCTACACCTTC.

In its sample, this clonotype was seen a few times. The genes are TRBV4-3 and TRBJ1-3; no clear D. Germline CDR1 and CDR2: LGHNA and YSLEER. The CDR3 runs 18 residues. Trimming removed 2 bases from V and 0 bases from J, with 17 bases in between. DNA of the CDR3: TGCGCCAGCAGCCAAACGGCCGCCCCTGGGTCCTCTGGAAACACCATATATTTT. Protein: CASSQTAAPGSSGNTIYF.

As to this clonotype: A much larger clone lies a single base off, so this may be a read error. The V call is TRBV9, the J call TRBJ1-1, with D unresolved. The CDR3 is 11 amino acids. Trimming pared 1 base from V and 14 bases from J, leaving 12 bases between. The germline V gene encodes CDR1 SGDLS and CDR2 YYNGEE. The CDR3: CASSVSARQFF. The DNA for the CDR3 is TGTGCCAGCAGCGTAAGCGCAAGGCAGTTCTTT.

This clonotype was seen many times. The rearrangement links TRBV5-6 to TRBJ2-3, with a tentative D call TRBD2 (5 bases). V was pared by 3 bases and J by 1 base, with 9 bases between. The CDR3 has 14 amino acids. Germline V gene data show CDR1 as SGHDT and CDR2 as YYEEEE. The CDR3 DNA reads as TGTGCCAGCAGCTCTAGCCGACGCACAGATACGCAGTATTTT. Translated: CASSSSRRTDTQYF.